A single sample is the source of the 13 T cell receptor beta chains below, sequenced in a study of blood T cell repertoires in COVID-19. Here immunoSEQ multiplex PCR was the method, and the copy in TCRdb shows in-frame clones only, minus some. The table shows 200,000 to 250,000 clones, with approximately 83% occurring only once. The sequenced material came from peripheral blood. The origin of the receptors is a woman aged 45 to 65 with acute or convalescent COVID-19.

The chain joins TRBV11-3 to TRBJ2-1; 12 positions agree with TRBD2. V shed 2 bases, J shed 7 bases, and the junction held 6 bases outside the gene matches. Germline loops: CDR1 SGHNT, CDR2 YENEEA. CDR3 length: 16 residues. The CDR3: CASSLWTSGEGNEQFF. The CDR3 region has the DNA TGTGCCAGCAGCTTATGGACTAGCGGGGAGGGGAATGAGCAGTTCTTC.

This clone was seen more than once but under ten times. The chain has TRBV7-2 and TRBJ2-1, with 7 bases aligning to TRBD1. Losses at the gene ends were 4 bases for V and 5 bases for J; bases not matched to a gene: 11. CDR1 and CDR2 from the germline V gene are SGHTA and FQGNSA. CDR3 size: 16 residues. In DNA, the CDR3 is TGTGCCAGCAGCTCCCCGAGGACAGGCATAGACAATGAGCAGTTCTTC. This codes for CASSSPRTGIDNEQFF.

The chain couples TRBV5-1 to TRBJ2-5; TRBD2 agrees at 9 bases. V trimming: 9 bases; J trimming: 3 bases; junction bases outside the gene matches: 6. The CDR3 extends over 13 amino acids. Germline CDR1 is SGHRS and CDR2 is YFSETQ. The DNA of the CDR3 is TGCGCCACCCAAGCGGGAGGAGAAGAGACCCAGTACTTC. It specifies CATQAGGEETQYF.

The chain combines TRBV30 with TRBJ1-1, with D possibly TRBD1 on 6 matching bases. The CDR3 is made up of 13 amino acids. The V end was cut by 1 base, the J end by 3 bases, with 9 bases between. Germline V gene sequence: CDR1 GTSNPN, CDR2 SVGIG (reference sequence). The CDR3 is CAWSGTAYTEAFF. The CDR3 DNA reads TGTGCCTGGAGTGGGACAGCCTACACTGAAGCTTTCTTT.

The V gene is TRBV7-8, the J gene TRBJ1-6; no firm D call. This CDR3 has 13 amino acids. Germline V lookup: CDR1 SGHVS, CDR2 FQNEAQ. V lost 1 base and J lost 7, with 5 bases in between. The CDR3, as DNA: TGTGCCAGCAGCTTAGTATCGAATTCACCCCTCCACTTT. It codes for CASSLVSNSPLHF.

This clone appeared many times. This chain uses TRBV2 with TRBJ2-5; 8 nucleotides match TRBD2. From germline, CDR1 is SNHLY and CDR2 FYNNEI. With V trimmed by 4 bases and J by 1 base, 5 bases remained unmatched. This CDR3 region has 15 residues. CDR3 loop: CASSGAGGLQETQYF. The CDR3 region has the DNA TGTGCCAGCAGTGGGGCGGGAGGCCTCCAAGAGACCCAGTACTTC.

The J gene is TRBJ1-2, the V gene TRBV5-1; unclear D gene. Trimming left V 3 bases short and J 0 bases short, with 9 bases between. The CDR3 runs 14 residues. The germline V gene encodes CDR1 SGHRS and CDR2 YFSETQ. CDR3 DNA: TGCGCCAGCAGCTCCACAGCAGCTAACTATGGCTACACCTTC. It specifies CASSSTAANYGYTF.

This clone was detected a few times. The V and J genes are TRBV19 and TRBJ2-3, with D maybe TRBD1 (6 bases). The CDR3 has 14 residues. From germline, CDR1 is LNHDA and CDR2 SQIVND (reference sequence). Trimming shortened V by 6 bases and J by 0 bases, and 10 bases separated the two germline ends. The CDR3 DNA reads TGTGCCAGTAGGACAGGATCTAGCACAGATACGCAGTATTTT. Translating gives CASRTGSSTDTQYF.

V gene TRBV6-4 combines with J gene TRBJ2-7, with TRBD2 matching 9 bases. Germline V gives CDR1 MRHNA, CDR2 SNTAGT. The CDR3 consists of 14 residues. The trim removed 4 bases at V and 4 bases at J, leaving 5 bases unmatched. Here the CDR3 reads CASSVREGHYEQYF. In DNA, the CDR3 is TGTGCCAGCAGTGTGCGGGAGGGCCATTACGAGCAGTACTTC.

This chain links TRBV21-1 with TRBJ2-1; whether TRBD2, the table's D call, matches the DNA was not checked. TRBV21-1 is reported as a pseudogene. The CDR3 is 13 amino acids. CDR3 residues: CASKALSGNEQFF. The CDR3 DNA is TGTGCCAGCAAGGCCCTGAGCGGCAATGAGCAGTTCTTC.

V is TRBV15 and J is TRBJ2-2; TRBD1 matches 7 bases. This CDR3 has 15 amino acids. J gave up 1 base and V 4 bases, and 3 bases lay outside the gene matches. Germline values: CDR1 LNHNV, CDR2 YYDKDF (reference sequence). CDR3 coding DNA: TGTGCCACCAGCACCCAGGGGGAGAACACCGGGGAGCTGTTTTTT. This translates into CATSTQGENTGELFF.

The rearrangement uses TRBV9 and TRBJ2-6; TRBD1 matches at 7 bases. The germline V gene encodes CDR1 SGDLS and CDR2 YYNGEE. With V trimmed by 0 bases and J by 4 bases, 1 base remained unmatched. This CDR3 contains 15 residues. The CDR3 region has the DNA TGTGCCAGCAGCGTAGGACAGGGCGGGGCCAACGTCCTGACTTTC. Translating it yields CASSVGQGGANVLTF. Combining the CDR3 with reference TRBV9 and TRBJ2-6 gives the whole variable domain DSGVTQTPKHLITATGQRVTLRCSPRSGDLSVYWYQQSLDQGLQFLIQYYNGEERAKGNILERFSAQQFPDLHSELNLSSLELGDSALYFCASSVGQGGANVLTFGAGSRLTVL.

The CDR3 DNA reads TGTGCCAGCAACCCGGGACAGGGGAACTATGGCTACACCTTC. This gives the protein CASNPGQGNYGYTF. The chain recombines TRBV4-2 with TRBJ1-2, with TRBD1 identical over 10 bases. In germline, CDR1 is LGHNA, CDR2 YNFKEQ. The CDR3 is made up of 14 amino acids. The junction had 4 bases not matched to a gene; V was cut back by 7 bases and J by 2 bases.